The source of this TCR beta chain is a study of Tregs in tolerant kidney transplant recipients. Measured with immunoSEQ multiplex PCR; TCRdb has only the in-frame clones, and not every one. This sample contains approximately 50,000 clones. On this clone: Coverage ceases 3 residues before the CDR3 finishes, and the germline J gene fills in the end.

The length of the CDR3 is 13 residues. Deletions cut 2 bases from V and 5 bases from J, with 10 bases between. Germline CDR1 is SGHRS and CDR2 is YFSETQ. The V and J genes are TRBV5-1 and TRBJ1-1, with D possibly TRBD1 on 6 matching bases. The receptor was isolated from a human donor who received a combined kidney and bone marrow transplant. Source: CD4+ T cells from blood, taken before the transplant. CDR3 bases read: TGCGCCAGCAGCTTCCCAGGGGTGACTGAA. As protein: CASSFPGVTE. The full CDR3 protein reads CASSFPGVTEAFF.